This T cell receptor beta chain was identified in a study of blood T cell repertoires in COVID-19 (dated by TCRdb to about 2020). The study in broad terms: Samples from collaborators originated in the United States, Italy and Spain and spanned both the acute and convalescent phases of COVID-19. The prospective study material was composed of cDNA or gDNA derived from T cells, B-cell-depleted T cells, or PBMCs. The dataset comprised deeply sampled blood TCRbeta repertoires from subjects exposed to, actively infected with, or recovered from COVID-19. A freely available public database, intended as a resource for researchers studying the immune response to SARS-CoV-2, is where the repertoires were released. Samples came from the ongoing ImmuneRACE study (first 160 participants) plus 1,254 subjects from 6 global collaborators. A de-identified subject ID, COVID-19 status, age in years and sex were almost always included in the sample metadata. Where HLA class I and class II types were available, the types were taken from metadata supplied by the sample provider, not from assay-based typing. Study-wide conclusions, independent of this receptor: Clinical and demographic metadata were provided uncurated, with the amount varying by source and participant.

Collaborating institutions collected whole blood in K2EDTA tubes following their own protocols. Collaborator samples were shipped for TCRbeta analysis as frozen whole blood, isolated PBMCs, or DNA extracted from either sample type. V and J are truncated by 0 bases and 6 bases respectively, leaving an intervening sequence of 17 bases. The CDR3 numbers 16 residues from cysteine through phenylalanine. Here the CDR3 DNA is all that survives: 48 bases in frame from base 1. Via the germline V gene, CDR1 is MNHEY and CDR2 SVGAGI. About this clone itself: Its antigen has not been determined. Qualities for individual bases were not recorded, and no much larger clone is one base off.

TCRbeta CDR3 regions were amplified from genomic DNA using the immunoSEQ Assay, a bias-controlled multiplex PCR. The study's own analysis went as follows. Nucleated cell counts per sample were estimated from amplification of reference gene primers within the assay. To quantify the absolute abundance of each unique TCRbeta CDR3 rearrangement, sequence reads were collapsed and filtered. For each sample, productive Simpson clonality was calculated as the square root of Simpson's diversity index over productive rearrangements. The table comes from immuneACCESS by way of TCRdb, which keeps in-frame sequences with V and J called. Part of the clones is missing from these tables; in studies checked, under half for an unresolved V gene and the rest for unknown reasons. V, J and clone size reflect that table, while D and trimming were determined from the DNA. The sample table contains about 140,000 clones; only one count was recorded for 76% of them. The ten top clones hold approximately 5% of the sample.

In this chain, TRBV6-5 is recombined with TRBJ2-5, and possibly TRBD1, on 6 matching bases. This sequence was found in a woman aged 80 or over with active or convalescent COVID-19. The specimen sequenced was peripheral blood. The nucleotide sequence is given as TGTGCCAGCAGTTACTCGCAGCAGGGGTTTGTAAAGACCCAGTACTTC. Its protein product is CASSYSQQGFVKTQYF.